The 5 T cell receptor beta chains below were found in one sample sequenced in a study of OX40 agonist ivuxolimab in advanced cancers. Generated by immunoSEQ multiplex PCR, the TCRdb table keeps only in-frame clones and is missing some. The sample records 45,000 to 65,000 clones, approximately 91% being singletons. The sample consisted of CD4+ or CD8+ T cells sorted from blood, taken in a trial of the OX40 agonist ivuxolimab. The receptors derive from an adult with an advanced solid tumor such as melanoma, head and neck, liver or kidney cancer.

V usage is TRBV19 and J usage is TRBJ1-4, with 7 bases fitting TRBD1. Germline CDR1 is LNHDA and CDR2 is SQIVND (reference sequence). This CDR3 comprises 13 residues. J was trimmed by 4 bases and V by 9 bases; bases with no gene match: 5. The DNA of the CDR3 is TGTGCCAGCCAGGGACAGCGTAATGAAAAACTGTTTTTT. Protein: CASQGQRNEKLFF.

The V call is TRBV5-1, the J call TRBJ2-1, with D perhaps matching TRBD2 (6 bases). V was shortened by 1 base and J by 6 bases, with 11 bases between the two germline ends. CDR3 length: 14 amino acids. Germline CDR1 SGHRS, CDR2 YFSETQ. The DNA for the CDR3 is TGCGCCAGCAGCTTGCTGGGGCGGGGCAATGAGCAGTTCTTC. Translated, it gives CASSLLGRGNEQFF.

The rearrangement uses TRBV5-4 and TRBJ2-3; 9 bases fit TRBD2. V dropped 0 bases and J dropped 2; count of bases not matched to a gene: 7. This CDR3 is built from 17 residues. The V gene's germline CDR1 is SGHNT and CDR2 YYREEE (reference sequence). The CDR3 loop is CASSLALGTSPTDTQYF. CDR3 coding DNA: TGTGCCAGCAGCTTGGCCCTAGGGACTAGCCCCACAGATACGCAGTATTTT.

Here the CDR3 DNA reads TGTGCCACCAGCAGAGGGGGGGCCGGGGAGCCTTTCTTT. Its protein product is CATSRGGAGEPFF. The V call is TRBV15, the J call TRBJ1-1, with D maybe TRBD1 (6 bases). The CDR3 extends over 13 amino acids. Trimming took off 1 base at V and 12 bases at J, with 15 bases between the two ends. Germline CDR1 is LNHNV and CDR2 is YYDKDF (reference sequence). The full variable domain, rest sourced from reference TRBV15 and TRBJ1-1, is DAMVIQNPRYQVTQFGKPVTLSCSQTLNHNVMYWYQQKSSQAPKLLFHYYDKDFNNEADTPDNFQSRRPNTSFCFLDIRSPGLGDTAMYLCATSRGGAGEPFFGQGTRLTVV.

The chain couples TRBV19 to TRBJ1-1; D is uncertain. This CDR3 has 16 amino acids. Trimming left V 7 bases short and J 0 bases short, with 18 bases between. Germline lookup yields CDR1 LNHDA and CDR2 SQIVND (reference sequence). DNA for the CDR3: TGTGCCAGTACCCACACCGGGAAGCGAATGAACACTGAAGCTTTCTTT. Protein product: CASTHTGKRMNTEAFF.